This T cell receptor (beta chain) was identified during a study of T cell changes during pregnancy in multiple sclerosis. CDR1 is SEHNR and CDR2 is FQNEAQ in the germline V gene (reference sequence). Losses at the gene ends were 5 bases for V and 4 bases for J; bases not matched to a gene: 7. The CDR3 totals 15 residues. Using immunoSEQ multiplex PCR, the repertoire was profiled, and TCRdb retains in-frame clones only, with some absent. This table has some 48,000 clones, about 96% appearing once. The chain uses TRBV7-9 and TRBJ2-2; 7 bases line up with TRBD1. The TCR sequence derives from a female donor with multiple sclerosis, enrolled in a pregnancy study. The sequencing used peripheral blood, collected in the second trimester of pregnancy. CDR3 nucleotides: TGTGCCAGCAGCCGAGGGGGCGCATTCACCGGGGAGCTGTTTTTT. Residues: CASSRGGAFTGELFF.